This T cell receptor (beta chain) is from a study of blood T cell repertoires in COVID-19. About the research overall: T cells, B-cell-depleted T cells, or PBMCs supplied cDNA or gDNA.

The protocol was immunoSEQ multiplex PCR, while the TCRdb copy is restricted to in-frame clones and leaves out a portion. This sample yields roughly 150,000 clones, of which about 83% are seen a single time; roughly 2% belongs to the top ten. This CDR3 region has 12 residues. V was clipped by 2 bases and J by 6 bases, with 10 bases between them. CDR1 is GTSNPN and CDR2 is SVGIG in the germline V gene (reference sequence). Material for sequencing was peripheral blood. This sequence was found in a woman older than 75 with acute or convalescent COVID-19. This chain uses TRBV30 with TRBJ1-2, with a tentative D call TRBD1 (5 bases). The CDR3 region is CAWSKWGDGYTF. CDR3 DNA: TGTGCCTGGAGTAAATGGGGGGATGGCTACACCTTC.